This entry is about one T cell receptor (beta chain). Its antigen is not identified. Combining iRepertoire HTBI primers with Arm-PCR of CDR3 regions, the authors built TCR beta libraries. TCRdb analysed the multiplex PCR reads with MiXCR anew, one entry per CDR3 protein. The profile shows around 510,000 distinct CDR3 sequences, 20% to 25% of them singletons. The data were obtained in a study of regulatory T cells in long-lasting Graves disease. Study-wide background: Over 5 years of antithyroid drugs with positive TSH receptor antibodies was taken to mean persistent Graves' disease. Study-wide results and caveats: Patients whose Graves' disease persisted exhibited lower TCR diversity than those newly diagnosed. Those with persistent disease had in common more public clonotypes (around 2,500) than new patients (approximately 920).

Time point of the sample: persistent/refractory GD, antithyroid drugs over 5 years with positive TRAb. Generation of the TCR library employed RNA extracted from PBMCs. The CDR3 covers 13 residues. After removal of 6 bases from V and 5 bases from J, the junction contained 9 bases not matched to a gene. Germline CDR1 SQVTM, CDR2 ANQGSEA. This receptor was identified in a female donor with Graves disease. V gene TRBV29-1 combines with J gene TRBJ1-1, with 7 bases aligning to TRBD1. The sequenced sample was peripheral blood mononuclear cells (PBMCs), obtained when the disease was refractory, from a patient treated with antithyroid drugs. The CDR3 here is CSVDRPEGTEAFF. In DNA form, the CDR3 reads TGCAGCGTGGACAGGCCGGAAGGGACTGAAGCTTTCTTT.